Shown below are 6 T cell receptor beta chains from a single sample sequenced in a study of identical twins. MiXCR, run by TCRdb on the 5' RACE reads, gives a single entry per CDR3 protein. Altogether approximately 210,000 distinct CDR3 sequences are present, approximately 7.1% being singletons, with the ten largest covering 13% to 15%. These data were also filed under a second study, of T cells expressing NK-cell markers.

Sequenced input: CD8+ T cells sorted from blood. Receptors were obtained from a woman aged 18-35 years in good health.

This clonotype was recorded a few times. V is TRBV27 and J is TRBJ2-7; D remains unclear. Germline CDR1 reads MNHEY; CDR2 reads SMNVEV (reference sequence). With 5 bases removed from V and 7 bases from J, the gap between germline ends came to 21 bases. The CDR3 consists of 15 residues. The CDR3 protein is CASSPNSQLGSEQYF. In DNA form, the CDR3 reads TGTGCCAGCAGTCCAAACAGCCAGTTGGGTAGTGAGCAGTACTTC.

The chain couples TRBV6-5 to TRBJ2-1, with unresolved D. Looked up from germline, CDR1 is MNHEY and CDR2 is SVGAGI. Trimming left V 11 bases short and J 7 bases short, with 15 bases between. The CDR3 length is 12 residues. The CDR3 protein is CAASAFGNEQFF. In DNA form, the CDR3 reads TGTGCCGCGTCGGCGTTTGGGAATGAGCAGTTCTTC.

V usage is TRBV15 and J usage is TRBJ1-1; 7 nucleotides agree with TRBD1. This CDR3 contains 13 residues. J lost 11 bases, V lost 3 bases, and 9 bases had no gene match. Germline CDR1 is LNHNV and CDR2 is YYDKDF (reference sequence). The CDR3 coding sequence is TGTGCCACCAGCAGCGACCCGGGACAGAGGGCTTTCTTT. It specifies CATSSDPGQRAFF. Together with reference TRBV15 and TRBJ1-1, the CDR3 gives the full variable domain: DAMVIQNPRYQVTQFGKPVTLSCSQTLNHNVMYWYQQKSSQAPKLLFHYYDKDFNNEADTPDNFQSRRPNTSFCFLDIRSPGLGDTAMYLCATSSDPGQRAFFGQGTRLTVV.

This clonotype has just a few counts. This rearrangement joins TRBV3-1 to TRBJ2-3; D gene ambiguous. V was shortened by 5 bases and J by 1 base, with 13 bases between the two germline ends. Per the germline V gene, CDR1 is LGHDT and CDR2 is YNNKEL (reference sequence). This CDR3 region has 15 residues. CDR3 sequence reads: CASSSLLDGTDTQYF. CDR3 in DNA: TGTGCCAGCAGCTCCTTACTGGATGGCACAGATACGCAGTATTTT.

This clonotype was recorded a few times. The chain recombines TRBV10-3 with TRBJ2-2; TRBD1 is a possible D gene (6 bases). Germline V gives CDR1 ENHRY, CDR2 SYGVKD. The CDR3 sequence is 17 residues long. Trimming removed 3 bases from V and 4 bases from J, with 18 bases in between. CDR3 coding DNA: TGTGCCATCAGTGACTCGATCCTCAGGGGTGGCACCGGGGAGCTGTTTTTT. Its translation: CAISDSILRGGTGELFF.

This clonotype was detected many times. The chain is built from TRBV15 and TRBJ1-2, with 9 bases fitting TRBD1. Trimming cost V 3 bases and J 3 bases; bases outside gene matches: 8. The CDR3 loop spans 16 amino acids. Germline CDR1 is LNHNV and CDR2 is YYDKDF (reference sequence). The CDR3 is CATSREAQGADYGYTF. The CDR3 DNA follows: TGTGCCACCAGCAGGGAGGCACAGGGGGCGGACTATGGCTACACCTTC.